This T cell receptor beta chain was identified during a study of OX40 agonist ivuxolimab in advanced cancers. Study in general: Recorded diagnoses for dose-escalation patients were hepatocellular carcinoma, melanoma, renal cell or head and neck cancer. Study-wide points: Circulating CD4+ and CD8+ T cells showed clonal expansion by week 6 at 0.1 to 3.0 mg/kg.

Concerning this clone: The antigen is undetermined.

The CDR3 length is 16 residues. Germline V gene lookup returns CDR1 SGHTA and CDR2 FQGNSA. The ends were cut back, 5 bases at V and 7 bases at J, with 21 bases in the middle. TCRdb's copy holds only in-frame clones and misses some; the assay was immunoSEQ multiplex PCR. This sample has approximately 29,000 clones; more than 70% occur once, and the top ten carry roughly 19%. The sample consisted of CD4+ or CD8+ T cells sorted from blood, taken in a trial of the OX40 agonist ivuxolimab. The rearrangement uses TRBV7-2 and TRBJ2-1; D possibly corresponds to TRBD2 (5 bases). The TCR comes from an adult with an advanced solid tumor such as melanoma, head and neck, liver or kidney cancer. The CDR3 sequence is CASSPWAGERVNEQFF. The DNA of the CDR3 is TGTGCCAGCAGCCCATGGGCCGGGGAGAGGGTTAATGAGCAGTTCTTC.